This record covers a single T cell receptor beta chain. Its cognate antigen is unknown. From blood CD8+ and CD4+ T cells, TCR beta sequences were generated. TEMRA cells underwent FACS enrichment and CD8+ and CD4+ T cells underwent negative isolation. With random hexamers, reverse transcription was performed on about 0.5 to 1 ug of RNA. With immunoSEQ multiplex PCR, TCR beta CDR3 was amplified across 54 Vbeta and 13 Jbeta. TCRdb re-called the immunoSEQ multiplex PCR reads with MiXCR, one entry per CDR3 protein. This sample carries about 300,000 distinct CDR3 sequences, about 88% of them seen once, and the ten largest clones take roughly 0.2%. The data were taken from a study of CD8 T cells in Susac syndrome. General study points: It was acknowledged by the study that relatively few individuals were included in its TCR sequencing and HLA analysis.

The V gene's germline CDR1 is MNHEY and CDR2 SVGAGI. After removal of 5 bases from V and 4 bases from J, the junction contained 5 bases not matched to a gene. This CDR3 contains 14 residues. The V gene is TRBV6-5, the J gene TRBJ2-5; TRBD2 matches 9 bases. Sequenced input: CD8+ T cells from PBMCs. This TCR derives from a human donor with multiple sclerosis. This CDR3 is CASSVTSGRETQYF. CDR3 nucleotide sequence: TGTGCCAGCAGTGTGACTAGCGGTAGAGAGACCCAGTACTTC.